This TCR beta chain was identified in a study of blood T cell repertoires in COVID-19. V lost 5 bases to trimming and J lost 2 bases, with 9 bases between them. Per the germline V gene, CDR1 is SGHTA and CDR2 is FQGTGA. The CDR3 loop spans 13 amino acids. TCRdb's copy holds only in-frame clones and misses some; the assay was immunoSEQ multiplex PCR. The sample lists roughly 100,000 clones; approximately 89% were seen once. This sequence originates from a woman older than 75 with active COVID-19. Material for sequencing was peripheral blood. This rearrangement joins TRBV7-3 to TRBJ1-1; no clear D gene. This CDR3 reads CASSPGSNTEAFF. The CDR3 DNA reads TGTGCCAGCAGCCCCGGGTCAAACACTGAAGCTTTCTTT.